The source of this T cell receptor delta chain is a study of gamma-delta T cells after stem cell transplantation. This CDR3 region has 20 residues. Trimming took 0 bases from V and 0 from J, leaving 25 bases between them. Germline-derived CDR1 and CDR2 are GEAIGNYY and EKD. TCRdb called clones anew from the RT-PCR reads with CATT. The sample has about 5,000 delta-chain clones, 1.5% to 2.5% seen once; the top ten hold around 32%. This clone was seen only a few times. The chain uses TRDV2 and TRDJ1, with D maybe TRDD3 (6 bases). This TCR was sampled from a human donor. It is not recorded whose cells these are; they may come from a transplant donor. The sequenced material came from gamma-delta T cells. CDR3 nucleotide sequence: TGTGCCTGTGACACCCTACCTGCCGCCGACTTGGGGATCCACACCGATAAACTCATCTTT. It yields the protein CACDTLPAADLGIHTDKLIF.